The T cell receptor beta chain under discussion was sequenced for a study of vaccination and CD4 T cells after COVID-19. As for the study in general: The stimulating agents, overlapping spike peptides, came from SARS-CoV-2, HCoV-NL63, HCoV-OC43 and HCoV-229E.

Germline CDR1 SGHDN, CDR2 FVKESK. Trimming pared 0 bases from V and 6 bases from J, leaving 5 bases between. The CDR3 sequence is 12 residues long. Note on this clonotype: The target antigen is unknown.

The Oncomine TCR Beta short-read assay was applied to DNA of cultured CD4+ T cells. In TCRdb, the PCR reads were re-called with MiXCR into one record per CDR3 protein. The table shows about 20,000 distinct CDR3 sequences, with roughly three fifths occurring only once. Regarding treatment: approximately 10-day PBMC culture with coronavirus spike peptide pools or control peptides (ViraFEST assay). ViraFEST grew antigen-specific T cells using peptide pools, then sequenced TCRs. The chain combines TRBV14 with TRBJ1-2; D ambiguous. The starting material was CD4+ T cells from blood, cultured in vitro, obtained after SARS-CoV-2 vaccination. This TCR derives from a human donor who had recovered from COVID-19. The CDR3 DNA follows: TGTGCCAGCAGCCAAGATCGCGATGGCTACACCTTC. This sequence encodes CASSQDRDGYTF.